The rows below give T cell receptor beta chains drawn from one sample of a study of T-cell reconstitution after alpha-beta-depleted transplantation in children. A single record per CDR3 protein comes from TCRdb applying MiXCR to the PCR reads. Of some 500,000 distinct CDR3 sequences in the sample, around 19% were seen once. This specimen was PBMCs from the stem cell graft donor, taken from the stem cell graft. The receptors here all came from a human donor who donated a stem cell graft to a child with acute lymphoblastic leukemia. CDR3s include the opening cysteine and the closing phenylalanine or tryptophan.

TRBJ2-7,TRBV5-1,CASSLGRASSYEQYF
TRBJ1-2,TRBV5-1,CASSLPGDLYGYTF
TRBJ2-3,TRBV5-1,CASSLPTGGRTDTQYF
TRBJ1-5,TRBV10-3,CAISDRAPSDYSNQPQHF
TRBJ1-1,TRBV20-1,CSARGGWTSEGSAFF
TRBJ2-2,TRBV5-5,CASSFSGRVFNTGELFF
TRBJ2-2,TRBV20-1,CSARVITGPNTGELFF
TRBJ1-6,TRBV25-1,CASGQGAWSPLHF
TRBJ1-2,TRBV12-3/TRBV12-4,CASSLQPRGYGYTF
TRBJ2-7,TRBV5-4,CASSLDNIGLEQYF
TRBJ2-1,TRBV5-1,CASSSTSVRNNEQFF
TRBJ2-3,TRBV29-1,CSVEELGVQGTDTQYF
TRBJ2-3,TRBV20-1,CSARDPPDTQYF
TRBJ2-7,TRBV20-1,CSATPSGGVRLYEQYF
TRBJ1-4,TRBV7-9,CASSLWDRGREKLFF
TRBJ2-7,TRBV29-1,CSADGKGPTYEQYF
TRBJ2-1,TRBV5-1,CASSLDAGGAVQFF
TRBJ1-1,TRBV12-3/TRBV12-4,CASSLEGTSNTEAFF
TRBJ2-1,TRBV6-1,CAGGLGTGGWNEQFF
TRBJ2-2,TRBV7-6,CASSLGSGRTGELFF
TRBJ2-1,TRBV7-8,CASKVAVLAYNEQFF
TRBJ2-5,TRBV5-5,CASSPGTGYGETQYF
TRBJ1-2,TRBV7-2,CASSPRGTAVVGYTF
TRBJ2-7,TRBV7-9,CASSAPRTGGRRYEQYF
TRBJ2-1,TRBV2,CASSDSWTGIYNEQFF
TRBJ2-2,TRBV5-1,CASSLTSGSFGEQFF
TRBJ2-5,TRBV5-5,CASSGGHVQETQYF
TRBJ1-2,TRBV5-6,CASSLPGSPYGYTF
TRBJ1-2,TRBV20-1,CSAKGAGNYGYTF
TRBJ2-2,TRBV5-1,CASSLALGTGELFF
TRBJ2-7,TRBV4-1,CASRLKAGTYEQYF
TRBJ2-3,TRBV5-1,CASSLAAVISTDTQYF